This T cell receptor (beta chain) was observed in a study of CD8 T cells in Susac syndrome. cDNA came from roughly 0.53 to 1 ug RNA primed by random hexamers. An immunoSEQ multiplex PCR amplified TCR beta CDR3 over 54 Vbeta and 13 Jbeta. TCRdb re-derived calls from the immunoSEQ multiplex PCR reads in MiXCR, one entry per CDR3 protein. The sample lists some 110,000 distinct CDR3 sequences, 85% to 95% occurring once. The CDR3 covers 15 residues. Germline values: CDR1 SGHAT, CDR2 FQNNGV. The V gene lost 5 bases and the J gene lost 5 bases, with 18 bases spanning the gap. Multiple sclerosis controls were treatment-naive patients with stable or active relapsing-remitting disease. Through negative isolation, CD4+ and CD8+ T cells were obtained, while TEMRA cells were enriched using FACS.

This chain joins TRBV11-2 and TRBJ1-1; TRBD1 is a possible D gene (5 bases). Sequences were obtained from CD8+ T cells from PBMCs. The TCR was taken from a human donor with multiple sclerosis. The CDR3 sequence: CASSQAGSRQTEAFF. In DNA, the CDR3 is TGTGCCAGCAGCCAAGCCGGGAGCCGACAGACTGAAGCTTTCTTT.